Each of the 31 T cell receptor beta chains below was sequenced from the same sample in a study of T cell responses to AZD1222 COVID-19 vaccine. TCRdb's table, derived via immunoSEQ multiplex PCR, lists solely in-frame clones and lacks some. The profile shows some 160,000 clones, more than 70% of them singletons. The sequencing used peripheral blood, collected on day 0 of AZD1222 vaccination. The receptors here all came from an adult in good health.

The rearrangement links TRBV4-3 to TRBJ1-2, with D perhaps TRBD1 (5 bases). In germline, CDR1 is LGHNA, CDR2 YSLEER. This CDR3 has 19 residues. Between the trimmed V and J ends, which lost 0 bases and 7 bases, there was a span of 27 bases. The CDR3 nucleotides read TGCGCCAGCAGCCAAGACCCGCAGGGTGTATCAGTGCCCCGAGGTGGCTACACCTTC. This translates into CASSQDPQGVSVPRGGYTF.

The CDR3 DNA reads as TGTGCCAGCAGTTACATTACAGGGTCCGGCGAGCAGTACTTC. Translated, it gives CASSYITGSGEQYF. The genes are TRBV6-6 and TRBJ2-7; D might be TRBD1 (6 bases). Germline assignment: CDR1 MNHNY and CDR2 SVGAGI (reference sequence). This CDR3 has 14 residues. Trimming took off 2 bases at V and 6 bases at J, with 14 bases between the two ends.

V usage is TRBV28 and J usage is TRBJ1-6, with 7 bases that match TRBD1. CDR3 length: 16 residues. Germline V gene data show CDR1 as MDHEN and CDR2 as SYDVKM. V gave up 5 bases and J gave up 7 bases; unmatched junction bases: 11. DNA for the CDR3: TGTGCCAGCAGTGTATTCCGGGACAGTTTCAATTCACCCCTCCACTTT. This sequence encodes CASSVFRDSFNSPLHF.

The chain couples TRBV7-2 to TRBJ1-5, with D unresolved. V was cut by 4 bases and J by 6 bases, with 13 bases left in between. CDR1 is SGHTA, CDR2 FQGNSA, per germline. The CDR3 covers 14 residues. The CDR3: CASSSQAEGQPQHF. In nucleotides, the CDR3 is TGTGCCAGCAGCTCCCAGGCGGAGGGTCAGCCCCAGCATTTT. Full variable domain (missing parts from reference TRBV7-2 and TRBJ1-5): GAGVSQSPSNKVTEKGKDVELRCDPISGHTALYWYRQSLGQGLEFLIYFQGNSAPDKSGLPSDRFSAERTGGSVSTLTIQRTQQEDSAVYLCASSSQAEGQPQHFGDGTRLSIL.

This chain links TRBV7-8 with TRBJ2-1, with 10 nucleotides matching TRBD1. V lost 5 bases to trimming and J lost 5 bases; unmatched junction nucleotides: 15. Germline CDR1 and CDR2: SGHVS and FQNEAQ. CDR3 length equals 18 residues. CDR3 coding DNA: TGTGCCAGCAGCGTTAGCCCATGGGCGGGACAGGGGAACAATGAGCAGTTCTTC. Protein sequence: CASSVSPWAGQGNNEQFF.

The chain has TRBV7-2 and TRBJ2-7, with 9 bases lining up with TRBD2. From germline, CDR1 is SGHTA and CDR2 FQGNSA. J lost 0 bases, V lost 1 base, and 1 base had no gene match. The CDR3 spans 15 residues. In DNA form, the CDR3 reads TGTGCCAGCAGCTTAGTAGCGGGGGACTCCTACGAGCAGTACTTC. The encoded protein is CASSLVAGDSYEQYF.

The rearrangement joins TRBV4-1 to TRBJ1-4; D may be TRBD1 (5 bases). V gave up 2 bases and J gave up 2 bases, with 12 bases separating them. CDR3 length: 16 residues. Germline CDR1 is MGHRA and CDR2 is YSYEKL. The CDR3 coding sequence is TGCGCCAGCAGCCAAATACAGGTTTCGACTAATGAAAAACTGTTTTTT. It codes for CASSQIQVSTNEKLFF.

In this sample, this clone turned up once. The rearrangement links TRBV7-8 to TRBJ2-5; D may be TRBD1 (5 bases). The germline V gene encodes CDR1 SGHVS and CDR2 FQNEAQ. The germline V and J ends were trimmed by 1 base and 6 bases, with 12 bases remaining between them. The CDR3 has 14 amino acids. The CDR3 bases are TGTGCCAGCAGCTTAGATTGGCAGGGCCAGACCCAGTACTTC. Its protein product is CASSLDWQGQTQYF. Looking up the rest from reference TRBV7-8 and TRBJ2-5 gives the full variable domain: GAGVSQSPRYKVAKRGQDVALRCDPISGHVSLFWYQQALGQGPEFLTYFQNEAQLDKSGLPSDRFFAERPEGSVSTLKIQRTQQEDSAVYLCASSLDWQGQTQYFGPGTRLLVL.

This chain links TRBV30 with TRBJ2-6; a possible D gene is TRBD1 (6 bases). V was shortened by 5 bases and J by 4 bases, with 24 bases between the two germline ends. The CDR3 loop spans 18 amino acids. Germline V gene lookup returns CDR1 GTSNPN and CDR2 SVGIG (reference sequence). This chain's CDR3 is CAWGILQGTLPGANVLTF. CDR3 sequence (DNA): TGTGCCTGGGGGATACTTCAGGGGACCCTCCCCGGGGCCAACGTCCTGACTTTC.

The CDR3 reads CASSPGQVTGELFF. The CDR3 DNA reads TGTGCCAGCAGCCCGGGACAGGTCACCGGGGAGCTGTTTTTT. The V gene is TRBV7-2, the J gene TRBJ2-2; 8 nucleotides agree with TRBD1. The germline V gene has CDR1 SGHTA and CDR2 FQGNSA. Losses at the gene ends were 5 bases for V and 4 bases for J; bases not matched to a gene: 3. The CDR3 runs to 14 residues.

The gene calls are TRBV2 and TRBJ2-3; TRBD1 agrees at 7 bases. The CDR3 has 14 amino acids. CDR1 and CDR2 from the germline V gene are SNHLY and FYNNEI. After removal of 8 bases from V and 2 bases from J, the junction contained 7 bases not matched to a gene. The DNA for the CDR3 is TGTGCCAGCGGGGAGACAGGGATCACAGATACGCAGTATTTT. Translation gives CASGETGITDTQYF.

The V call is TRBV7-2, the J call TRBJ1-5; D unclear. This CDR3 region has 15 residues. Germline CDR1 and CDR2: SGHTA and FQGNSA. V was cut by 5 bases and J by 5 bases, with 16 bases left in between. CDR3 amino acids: CASSRIDRLDQPQHF. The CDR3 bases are TGTGCCAGCAGCCGTATAGACCGCCTCGATCAGCCCCAGCATTTT.

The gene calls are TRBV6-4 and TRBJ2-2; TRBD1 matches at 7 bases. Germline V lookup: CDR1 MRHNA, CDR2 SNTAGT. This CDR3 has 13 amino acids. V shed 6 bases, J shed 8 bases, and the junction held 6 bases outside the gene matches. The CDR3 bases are TGTGCCAGCAGCGACAGGGATTCGGGGGAGCTGTTTTTT. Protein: CASSDRDSGELFF.

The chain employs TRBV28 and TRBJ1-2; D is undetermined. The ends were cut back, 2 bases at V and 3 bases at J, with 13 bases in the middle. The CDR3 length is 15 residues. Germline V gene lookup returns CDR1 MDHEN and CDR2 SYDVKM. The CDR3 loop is CASSLVRRRYYGYTF. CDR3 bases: TGTGCCAGCAGTTTAGTCAGGAGGCGGTACTATGGCTACACCTTC.

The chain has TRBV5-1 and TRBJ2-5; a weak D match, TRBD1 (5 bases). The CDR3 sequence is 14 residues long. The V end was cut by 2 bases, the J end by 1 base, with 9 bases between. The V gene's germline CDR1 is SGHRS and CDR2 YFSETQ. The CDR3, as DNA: TGCGCCAGCAGCTTTATACAGGCCCAAGAGACCCAGTACTTC. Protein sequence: CASSFIQAQETQYF.

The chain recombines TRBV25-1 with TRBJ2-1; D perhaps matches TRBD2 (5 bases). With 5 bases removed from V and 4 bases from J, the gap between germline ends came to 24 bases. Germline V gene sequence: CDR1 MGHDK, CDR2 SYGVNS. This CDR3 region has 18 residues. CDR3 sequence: CASSPQELDPGSYNEQFF. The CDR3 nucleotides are TGTGCCAGCAGTCCTCAAGAACTAGACCCTGGGTCTTACAATGAGCAGTTCTTC.

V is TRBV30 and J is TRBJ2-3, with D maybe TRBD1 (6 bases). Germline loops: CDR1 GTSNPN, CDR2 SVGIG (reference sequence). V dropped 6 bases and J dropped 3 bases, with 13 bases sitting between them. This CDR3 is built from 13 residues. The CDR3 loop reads CACAAGQTDTQYF. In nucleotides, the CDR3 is TGTGCCTGCGCCGCCGGACAGACAGATACGCAGTATTTT.

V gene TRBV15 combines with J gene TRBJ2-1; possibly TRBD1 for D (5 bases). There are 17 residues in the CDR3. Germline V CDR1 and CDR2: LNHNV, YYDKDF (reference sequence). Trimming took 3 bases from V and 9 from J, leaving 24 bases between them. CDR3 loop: CATSSFILSRTPGEQFF. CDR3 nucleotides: TGTGCCACCAGCAGCTTCATACTGAGCAGGACACCGGGTGAGCAGTTCTTC.

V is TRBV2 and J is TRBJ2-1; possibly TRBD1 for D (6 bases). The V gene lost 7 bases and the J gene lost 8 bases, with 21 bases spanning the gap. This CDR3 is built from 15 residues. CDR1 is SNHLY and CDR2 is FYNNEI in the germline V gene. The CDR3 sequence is CASTAGDIQGHEQFF. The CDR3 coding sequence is TGTGCCAGCACCGCAGGGGACATCCAAGGGCATGAGCAGTTCTTC. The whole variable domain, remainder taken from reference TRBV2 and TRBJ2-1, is EPEVTQTPSHQVTQMGQEVILRCVPISNHLYFYWYRQILGQKVEFLVSFYNNEISEKSEIFDDQFSVERPDGSNFTLKIRSTKLEDSAMYFCASTAGDIQGHEQFFGPGTRLTVL.

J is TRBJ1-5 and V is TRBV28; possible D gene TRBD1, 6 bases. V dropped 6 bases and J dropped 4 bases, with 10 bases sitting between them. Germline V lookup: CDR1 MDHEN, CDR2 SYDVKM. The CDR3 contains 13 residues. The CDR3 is CASRLTGNQPQHF. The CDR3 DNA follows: TGTGCCAGCAGACTTACAGGGAATCAGCCCCAGCATTTT.

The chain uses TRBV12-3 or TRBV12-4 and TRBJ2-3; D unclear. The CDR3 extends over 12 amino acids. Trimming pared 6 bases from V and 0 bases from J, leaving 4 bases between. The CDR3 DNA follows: TGTGCCAGCAGCCCCAGCACAGATACGCAGTATTTT. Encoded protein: CASSPSTDTQYF.

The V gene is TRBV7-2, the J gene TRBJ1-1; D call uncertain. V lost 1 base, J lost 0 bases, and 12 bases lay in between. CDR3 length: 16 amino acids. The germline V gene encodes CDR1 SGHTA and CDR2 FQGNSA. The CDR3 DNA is TGTGCCAGCAGCTTAGATTTTGGGCTCCTGAACACTGAAGCTTTCTTT. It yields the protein CASSLDFGLLNTEAFF.

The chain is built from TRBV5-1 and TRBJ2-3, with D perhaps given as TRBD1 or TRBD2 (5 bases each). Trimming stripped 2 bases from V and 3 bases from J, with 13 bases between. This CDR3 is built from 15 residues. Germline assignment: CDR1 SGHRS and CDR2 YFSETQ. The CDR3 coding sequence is TGCGCCAGCAGCTTTGACAGCCCGGGGACAGATACGCAGTATTTT. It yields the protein CASSFDSPGTDTQYF.

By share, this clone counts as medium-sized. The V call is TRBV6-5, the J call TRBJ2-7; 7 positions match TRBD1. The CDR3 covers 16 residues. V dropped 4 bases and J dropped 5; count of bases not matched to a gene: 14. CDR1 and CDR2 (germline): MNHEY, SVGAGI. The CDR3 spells CASSWLGQASVDEQYF. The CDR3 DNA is TGTGCCAGCAGTTGGCTCGGACAGGCGTCCGTGGACGAGCAGTACTTC.

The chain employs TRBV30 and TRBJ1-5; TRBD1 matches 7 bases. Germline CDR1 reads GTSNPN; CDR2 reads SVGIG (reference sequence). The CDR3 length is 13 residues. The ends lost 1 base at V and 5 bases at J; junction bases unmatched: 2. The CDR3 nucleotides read TGTGCCTGGAGTGGTACAGGGGATCAGCCCCAGCATTTT. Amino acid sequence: CAWSGTGDQPQHF.

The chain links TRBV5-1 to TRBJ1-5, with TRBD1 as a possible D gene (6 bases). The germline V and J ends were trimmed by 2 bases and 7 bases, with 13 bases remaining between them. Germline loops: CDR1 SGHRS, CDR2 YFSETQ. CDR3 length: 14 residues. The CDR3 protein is CASSFPRGSQPQHF. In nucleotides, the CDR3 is TGCGCCAGCAGCTTCCCCAGGGGTAGCCAGCCCCAGCATTTT.

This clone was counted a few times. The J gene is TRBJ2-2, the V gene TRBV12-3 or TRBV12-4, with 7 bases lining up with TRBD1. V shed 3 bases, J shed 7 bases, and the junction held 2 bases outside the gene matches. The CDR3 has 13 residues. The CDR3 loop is CASSFDRVGELFF. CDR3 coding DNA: TGTGCCAGCAGTTTTGACAGGGTCGGGGAGCTGTTTTTT.

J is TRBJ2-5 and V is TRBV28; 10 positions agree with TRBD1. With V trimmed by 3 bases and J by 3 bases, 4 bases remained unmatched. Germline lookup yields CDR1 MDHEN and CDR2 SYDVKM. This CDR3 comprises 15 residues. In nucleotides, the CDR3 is TGTGCCAGCAGTTTCGGGACAGGGGTAAAAGAGACCCAGTACTTC. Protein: CASSFGTGVKETQYF.

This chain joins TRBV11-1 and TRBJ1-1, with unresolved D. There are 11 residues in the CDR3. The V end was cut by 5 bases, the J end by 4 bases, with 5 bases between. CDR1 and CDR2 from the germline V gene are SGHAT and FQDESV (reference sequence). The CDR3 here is CASSPITEAFF. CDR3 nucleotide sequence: TGTGCCAGCAGCCCGATCACTGAAGCTTTCTTT.

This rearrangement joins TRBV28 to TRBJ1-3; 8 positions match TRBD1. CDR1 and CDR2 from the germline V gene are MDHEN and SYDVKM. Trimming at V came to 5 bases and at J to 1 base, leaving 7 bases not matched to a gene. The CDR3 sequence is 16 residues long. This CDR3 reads CASSPRDRLSGNTIYF. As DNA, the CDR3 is TGTGCCAGCAGTCCCCGGGACAGGCTTTCTGGAAACACCATATATTTT.

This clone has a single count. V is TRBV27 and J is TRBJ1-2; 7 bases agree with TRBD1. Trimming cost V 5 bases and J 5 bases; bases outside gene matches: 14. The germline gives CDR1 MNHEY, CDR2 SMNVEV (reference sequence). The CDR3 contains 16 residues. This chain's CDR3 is CASSLRGVSEGYGYTF. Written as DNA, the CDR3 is TGTGCCAGCAGTCTCAGGGGGGTTTCAGAGGGTTATGGCTACACCTTC.